The 14 T cell receptor beta chains below come from one sample, sequenced in a study of T cell responses to AZD1222 COVID-19 vaccine. Clones were sequenced by immunoSEQ multiplex PCR, and TCRdb holds only the in-frame ones, with some missing. The sample contains 150,000 to 160,000 clones, around nine tenths of which appear only once. The material sequenced was peripheral blood, taken 28 days after the second AZD1222 dose. The receptors come from an adult who received the AZD1222 COVID-19 vaccine.

This sequence joins TRBV5-4 and TRBJ2-1, with 11 bases fitting TRBD2. From germline, CDR1 is SGHNT and CDR2 YYREEE (reference sequence). V was clipped by 2 bases and J by 7 bases; unmatched bases: 5. The CDR3 loop spans 15 amino acids. In DNA form, the CDR3 reads TGTGCCAGCAGCTTACTACTAGCGGGAGCGAATGAGCAGTTCTTC. It is translated as CASSLLLAGANEQFF.

The rearrangement uses TRBV5-1 and TRBJ2-1; 15 bases map to TRBD2. Germline CDR1 and CDR2: SGHRS and YFSETQ. The CDR3 runs 15 residues. Trimming took 4 bases from V and 7 from J; bases not matched to a gene: 3. The DNA of the CDR3 is TGCGCCAGCAGCGGACTAGCGGGAGGGGGAAATGAGCAGTTCTTC. This sequence encodes CASSGLAGGGNEQFF.

The genes are TRBV3-1 (or the pseudogene TRBV3-2) and TRBJ2-7, with D perhaps given as TRBD1 or TRBD2 (7 bases each). Trimming pared 5 bases from V and 0 bases from J, leaving 11 bases between. Per the germline V gene, CDR1 is LGHDT and CDR2 is YNNKEL (reference sequence). The CDR3 is 14 residues long. The CDR3 reads CASSWEGASYEQYF. DNA for the CDR3: TGTGCCAGCAGCTGGGAGGGGGCCTCCTACGAGCAGTACTTC.

The rearrangement uses TRBV3-1 (or the pseudogene TRBV3-2) and TRBJ2-3; 7 bases line up with TRBD2. J lost 6 bases, V lost 1 base, and 13 bases had no gene match. This CDR3 is 17 amino acids long. From germline, CDR1 is LGHDT and CDR2 YNNKEL (reference sequence). This CDR3 is CASSQVTVGEGRDTQYF. The CDR3 DNA reads TGTGCCAGCAGCCAAGTTACGGTTGGGGAGGGCCGTGATACGCAGTATTTT.

This chain links TRBV4-1 with TRBJ2-1; possible D gene TRBD2, 7 bases. V was clipped by 4 bases and J by 4 bases, with 20 bases between them. The length of the CDR3 is 17 residues. The V gene's germline CDR1 is MGHRA and CDR2 YSYEKL. CDR3 residues: CASSRGRGLAGYNEQFF. Written as DNA, the CDR3 is TGCGCCAGCAGCCGGGGGCGGGGATTAGCGGGTTACAATGAGCAGTTCTTC.

The chain links TRBV6-5 to TRBJ2-7, with unresolved D. In germline, CDR1 is MNHEY, CDR2 SVGAGI. This CDR3 has 14 residues. Trimming removed 11 bases from V and 1 base from J, with 18 bases in between. CDR3: CASARAGKSYEQYF. The CDR3 bases are TGTGCCTCAGCAAGGGCAGGAAAGTCCTACGAGCAGTACTTC.

The chain recombines TRBV6-5 with TRBJ2-7; maybe TRBD2 (6 bases). There are 12 residues in the CDR3. Trimming removed 0 bases from V and 6 bases from J, with 6 bases in between. CDR1 is MNHEY and CDR2 is SVGAGI in the germline V gene. CDR3 sequence (DNA): TGTGCCAGCAGTTACTCGGGAGGCGAGCAGTACTTC. Translation: CASSYSGGEQYF.

The rearrangement uses TRBV5-1 and TRBJ1-1, with TRBD1 matching 7 bases. This CDR3 region has 14 residues. CDR1 is SGHRS and CDR2 is YFSETQ in the germline V gene. After removal of 1 base from V and 1 base from J, the junction contained 1 base not matched to a gene. CDR3 region: CASSLRQGNTEAFF. In nucleotides, the CDR3 is TGCGCCAGCAGCTTGCGACAGGGGAACACTGAAGCTTTCTTT.

This chain joins TRBV30 and TRBJ1-5, with unresolved D. The CDR3 is 13 amino acids. Trimming left V 0 bases short and J 1 base short, with 4 bases between. CDR1 is GTSNPN and CDR2 is SVGIG in the germline V gene (reference sequence). The CDR3 region has the DNA TGTGCCTGGAGTGTACAGAGCAATCAGCCCCAGCATTTT. It translates to CAWSVQSNQPQHF.

In this sample, this clone turned up a few times. The V call is TRBV20-1, the J call TRBJ1-2; TRBD1 is a possible D gene (6 bases). The V gene's germline CDR1 is DFQATT and CDR2 SNEGSKA (reference sequence). V was trimmed by 3 bases and J by 0 bases, leaving 14 bases between them. There are 15 residues in the CDR3. The CDR3 DNA is TGCAGTGCTAGTAGAGGCCAGGGGACTAACTATGGCTACACCTTC. This encodes CSASRGQGTNYGYTF.

This clone was detected only a few times. V is TRBV6-6 and J is TRBJ1-2; D possibly corresponds to TRBD1 (6 bases). Germline assignment: CDR1 MNHNY and CDR2 SVGAGI (reference sequence). Trimming removed 5 bases at V and 2 bases at J, with 21 bases between. The CDR3 contains 17 residues. This chain's CDR3 is CASSRDPNRASNYGYTF. CDR3 nucleotide sequence: TGTGCCAGCAGTCGGGATCCAAACAGGGCGTCAAACTATGGCTACACCTTC.

The chain uses TRBV9 and TRBJ2-7; D possibly uses TRBD1 or TRBD2 (5 bases each). CDR1 and CDR2 (germline): SGDLS, YYNGEE. This CDR3 comprises 12 residues. Trimming cost V 5 bases and J 6 bases, with 12 bases left between them. The CDR3, as DNA: TGTGCCAGCAGTAGGGTTGGGGGCGAGCAGTACTTC. Protein sequence: CASSRVGGEQYF.

V is TRBV18 and J is TRBJ1-5, with TRBD1 identical over 7 bases. V shed 2 bases and J 0 bases; nucleotides not matched to a gene: 4. The germline V gene encodes CDR1 KGHSH and CDR2 LQKENI. CDR3 size: 16 residues. CDR3 coding DNA: TGTGCCAGCTCACCAAATACAGGGGATAGCAATCAGCCCCAGCATTTT. Protein: CASSPNTGDSNQPQHF.

This chain joins TRBV7-9 and TRBJ1-3; the D is unclear. Germline V gene sequence: CDR1 SEHNR, CDR2 FQNEAQ (reference sequence). The CDR3 covers 16 residues. V was shortened by 4 bases and J by 0 bases, with 13 bases between the two germline ends. The CDR3 protein is CASSSGNSFSGNTIYF. DNA of the CDR3: TGTGCCAGCAGCTCGGGGAACAGCTTCTCTGGAAACACCATATATTTT. Filled out from reference TRBV7-9 and TRBJ1-3, the complete variable domain reads DTGVSQNPRHKITKRGQNVTFRCDPISEHNRLYWYRQTLGQGPEFLTYFQNEAQLEKSRLLSDRFSAERPKGSFSTLEIQRTEQGDSAMYLCASSSGNSFSGNTIYFGEGSWLTVV.